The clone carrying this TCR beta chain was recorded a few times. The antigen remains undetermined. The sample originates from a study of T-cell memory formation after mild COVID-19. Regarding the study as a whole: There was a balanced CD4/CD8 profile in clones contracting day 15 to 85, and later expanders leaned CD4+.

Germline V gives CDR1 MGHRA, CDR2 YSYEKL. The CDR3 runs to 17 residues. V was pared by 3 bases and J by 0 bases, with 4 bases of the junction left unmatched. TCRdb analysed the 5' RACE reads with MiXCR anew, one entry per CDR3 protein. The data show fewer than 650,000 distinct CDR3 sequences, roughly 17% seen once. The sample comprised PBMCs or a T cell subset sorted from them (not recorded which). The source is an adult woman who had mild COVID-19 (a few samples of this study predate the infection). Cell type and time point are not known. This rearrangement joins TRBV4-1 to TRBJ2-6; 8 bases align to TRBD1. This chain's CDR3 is CASSQGQVFSGANVLTF. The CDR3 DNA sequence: TGCGCCAGCAGCCAGGGACAGGTCTTCTCTGGGGCCAACGTCCTGACTTTC.